This TCR beta chain was retrieved from a study of blood T cell repertoires in COVID-19. Concerning this clone: Distinct nucleotide sequences in the sample also encode this CDR3.

Germline V gene sequence: CDR1 SEHNR, CDR2 FQNEAQ (reference sequence). Trimming stripped 1 base from V and 1 base from J, with 10 bases between. The CDR3 loop spans 15 amino acids. The table came from immunoSEQ multiplex PCR; TCRdb's copy has only in-frame clones and leaves some out. Here the sample spans roughly 160,000 clones, approximately 91% being singletons. This receptor was taken from a man aged 18 to 35 with acute or convalescent COVID-19. This sequence joins TRBV7-9 and TRBJ1-1; D is perhaps TRBD1 (5 bases). Sequenced input: peripheral blood. DNA of the CDR3: TGTGCCAGCAGCTTAGTAGGGGTAGAGAACACTGAAGCTTTCTTT. This gives the protein CASSLVGVENTEAFF.